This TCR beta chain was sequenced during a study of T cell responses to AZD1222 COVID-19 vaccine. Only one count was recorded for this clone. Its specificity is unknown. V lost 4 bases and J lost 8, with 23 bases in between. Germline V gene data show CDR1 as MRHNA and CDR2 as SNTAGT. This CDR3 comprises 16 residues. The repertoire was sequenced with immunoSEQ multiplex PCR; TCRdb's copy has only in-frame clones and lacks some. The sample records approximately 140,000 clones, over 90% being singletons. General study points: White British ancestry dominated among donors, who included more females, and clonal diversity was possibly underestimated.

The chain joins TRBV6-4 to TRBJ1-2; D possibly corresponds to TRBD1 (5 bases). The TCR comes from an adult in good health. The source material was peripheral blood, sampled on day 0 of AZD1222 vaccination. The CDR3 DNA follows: TGTGCCAGCAGTGCCCCGGGACCCAAAGGGCCCAGGGGCTACACCTTC. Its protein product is CASSAPGPKGPRGYTF.